The present entry profiles one T cell receptor (beta chain) with its context. This receptor's antigen is unknown. Per-nucleotide qualities are absent, and no much larger clonotype sits a single base away. This sample stems from a study of control samples from healthy donors and cancer patients (TCRdb year 2020). The germline V gene yields KGHSH for CDR1 and LQKENI for CDR2. Taken from cysteine to phenylalanine, the CDR3 has 17 residues. Only the CDR3 DNA stays, 51 bases, in frame from base 1. After removal of 3 bases from V and 4 bases from J, the junction retains 12 bases not matched to a gene. The library was made by the immunoSEQ multiplex PCR assay. TCRdb carries this immuneACCESS record with in-frame sequences only. Its versions omit some clonotypes, under half of them owing to an unresolved V gene in the studies checked, with the rest unexplained. This sample gives around 120,000 clones in total; just under 95% of them show up just once. The ten largest clones represent roughly 4% of the sample.

The chain is assembled from TRBV18 and TRBJ1-1; 9 central bases correspond to TRBD1. The sample comprised blood. The TCR comes from a man younger than 40 in good health. This receptor has the CDR3 CASSPRTGAPSRTEAFF. In nucleotide form, the sequence is TGTGCCAGCTCACCGAGGACAGGGGCCCCCAGCCGCACTGAAGCTTTCTTT.